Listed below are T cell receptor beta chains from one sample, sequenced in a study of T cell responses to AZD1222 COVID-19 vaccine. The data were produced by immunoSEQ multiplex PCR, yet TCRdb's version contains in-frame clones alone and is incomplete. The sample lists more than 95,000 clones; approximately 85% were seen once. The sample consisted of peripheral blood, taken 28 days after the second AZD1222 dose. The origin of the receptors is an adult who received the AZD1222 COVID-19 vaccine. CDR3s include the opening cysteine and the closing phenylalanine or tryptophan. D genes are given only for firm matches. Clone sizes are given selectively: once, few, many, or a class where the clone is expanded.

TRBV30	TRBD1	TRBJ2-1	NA	TGTGCCTGGAAACTGACAGGGGCCCACCTGGGGCAGTTCTTC	CAWKLTGAHLGQFF
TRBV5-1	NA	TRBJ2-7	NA	TGCGCCAGCAGCTTGGCCGGTGTGAACGAGCAGTACTTC	CASSLAGVNEQYF
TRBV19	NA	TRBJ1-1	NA	TGTGCCAGTAGTCAGCAGGGGAGGGGGACTGAAGCTTTCTTT	CASSQQGRGTEAFF
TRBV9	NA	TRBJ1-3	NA	TGTGCCAGCAGCGTAGATGGGGGAGGAAACACCATATATTTT	CASSVDGGGNTIYF
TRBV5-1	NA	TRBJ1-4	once	TGCGCCAGCAGCCCCGGGCCGAATGAAAAACTGTTTTTT	CASSPGPNEKLFF
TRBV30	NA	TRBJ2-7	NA	TGTGCCTGGAGTCTCCCGCGGGGAACCACGAGAACCTACGAGCAGTACTTC	CAWSLPRGTTRTYEQYF
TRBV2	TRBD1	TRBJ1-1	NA	TGTGCCAGCACCGAGACAGGGGGCGACACTGAAGCTTTCTTT	CASTETGGDTEAFF
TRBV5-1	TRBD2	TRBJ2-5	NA	TGCGCCAGCAGCTTGGCCTGGGCTAGCGGGGTCCAAGAGACCCAGTACTTC	CASSLAWASGVQETQYF
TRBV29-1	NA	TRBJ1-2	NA	TGCAGCGTTGCTAAACAGCCCAACTATGGCTACACCTTC	CSVAKQPNYGYTF
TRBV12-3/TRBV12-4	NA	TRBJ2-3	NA	TGTGCCAGCAGCCTAGCTAGCACAGATACGCAGTATTTT	CASSLASTDTQYF
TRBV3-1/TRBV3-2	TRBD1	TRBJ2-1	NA	TGTGCCAGCAGCCATCGGGACAGGGAGCAGTTCTTC	CASSHRDREQFF
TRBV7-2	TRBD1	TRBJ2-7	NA	TGTGCCAGCGCGACAGGGGTCGTAATCTCCTCTATCTACGAGCAGTACTTC	CASATGVVISSIYEQYF
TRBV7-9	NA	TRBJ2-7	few	TGTGCCAGCAGCTTCTGGGGGGACTACGAGCAGTACTTC	CASSFWGDYEQYF
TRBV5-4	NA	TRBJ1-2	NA	NA	CASSSTLGPDGYTF
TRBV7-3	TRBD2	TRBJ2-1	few	TGTGCCAGCAGCCCCCAGGGACTAGCGGAAGTAAATGAGCAGTTCTTC	CASSPQGLAEVNEQFF
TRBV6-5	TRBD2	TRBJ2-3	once	TGTGCCAGCAGTTCCGGGGGGAAAACAGATACGCAGTATTTT	CASSSGGKTDTQYF
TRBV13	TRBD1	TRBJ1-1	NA	TGTGCCAGCAGCTTAGGCCCTAAGACAGGGATGTATAACACTGAAGCTTTCTTT	CASSLGPKTGMYNTEAFF
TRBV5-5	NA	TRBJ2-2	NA	TGTGCCAGCAGCCGCGTTGGGGTTGGGGAGCTGTTTTTT	CASSRVGVGELFF
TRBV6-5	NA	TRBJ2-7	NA	TGTGCCAGCACAAGGACAGAGCACTACGAGCAGTACTTC	CASTRTEHYEQYF
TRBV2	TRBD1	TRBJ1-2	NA	TGTGCCAGCAGTGAGGTCAGGGGGGACTATGGCTACACCTTC	CASSEVRGDYGYTF
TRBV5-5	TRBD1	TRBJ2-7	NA	TGTGCCAGCAGCCGCCGGGACAGCTCGAGCTCCTACGAGCAGTACTTC	CASSRRDSSSSYEQYF
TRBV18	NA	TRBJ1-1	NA	TGTGCCAGCTCACCACCGGGCAGGGTGGGATACATGAACACTGAAGCTTTCTTT	CASSPPGRVGYMNTEAFF
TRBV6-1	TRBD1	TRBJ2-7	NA	TGTGCCAGCAGTGAGACAGGGGGCTCCTACGAGCAGTACTTC	CASSETGGSYEQYF
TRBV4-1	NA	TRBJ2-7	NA	TGCGCCAGCAGCCAAGACCACAGGGTCCTCCCATCCTACGAGCAGTACTTC	CASSQDHRVLPSYEQYF
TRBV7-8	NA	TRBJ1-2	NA	TGTGCCAGCAGCTTGGAAGACAGATCGGGTGCTGGCTACACCTTC	CASSLEDRSGAGYTF
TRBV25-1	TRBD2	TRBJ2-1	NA	TGTGCCAGCAGTGGTTACGGGGGGTACTACAATGAGCAGTTCTTC	CASSGYGGYYNEQFF
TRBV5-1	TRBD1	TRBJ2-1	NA	TGCGCCAGCAGCTTGGGGGACAGTGGGGGCAAAAATGAGCAGTTCTTC	CASSLGDSGGKNEQFF
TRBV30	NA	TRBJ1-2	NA	TGTGCCTGGAGCCCAGCGGAAAACTATGGCTACACCTTC	CAWSPAENYGYTF
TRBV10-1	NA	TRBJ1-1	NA	TGCGCCAGCAGTGACGGGGGAGAAGCTTTCTTT	CASSDGGEAFF
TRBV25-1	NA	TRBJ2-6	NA	TGTGCCAGCAGTGAATCACTGGTCTCCGGGGCCAACGTCCTGACTTTC	CASSESLVSGANVLTF
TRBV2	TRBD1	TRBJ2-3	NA	TGTGCCAGCAGCCCTCAGGGGGTAGCTAGCACAGATACGCAGTATTTT	CASSPQGVASTDTQYF
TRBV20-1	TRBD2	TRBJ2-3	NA	TGCAGTGCTAGTGCACTAGCGGGGTCGGGGGGCACAGATACGCAGTATTTT	CSASALAGSGGTDTQYF
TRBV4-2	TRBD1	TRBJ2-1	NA	TGTGCCAGCAGCCAAGGGGGCTACAGGGGGGTCAATGAGCAGTTCTTC	CASSQGGYRGVNEQFF
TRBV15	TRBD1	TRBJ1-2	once	TGTGCCACCAGCAGTATGCAGGGGGTGCAATATGGCTACACCTTC	CATSSMQGVQYGYTF
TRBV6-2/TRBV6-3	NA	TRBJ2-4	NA	TGTGCCAGCAGCCCGTGGAACATTCAGTACTTC	CASSPWNIQYF